Listed here are 19 T cell receptor beta chains from one sample, sequenced in a study of control samples from healthy donors and cancer patients (dated by TCRdb to 2019 to 2021). The library was generated by the immunoSEQ multiplex PCR assay. TCRdb stores this immuneACCESS table with in-frame sequences only. Part of the clones is absent; in the studies checked, under half of the shortfall reflects unresolved V genes, and no reason is known for the rest. The sample contains some 30,000 clones, 70% to 90% of them found a single time. In total, the top ten clones hold under 5% of the sample. The specimen sequenced was formalin-fixed, paraffin-embedded tissue. The receptors derive from a female donor with melanoma.

V and J are TRBV7-9 and TRBJ2-6, with D uncertain. The germline V and J ends were trimmed by 11 bases and 0 bases, with 11 bases remaining between them. CDR3 size: 14 residues. The germline CDR1 and CDR2 sequences are SEHNR and FQNEAQ (reference sequence). The CDR3 spells CAGFKDSGANVLTF. The CDR3, as DNA: TGTGCCGGCTTTAAGGACTCTGGGGCCAACGTCCTGACTTTC.

V usage is TRBV7-9 and J usage is TRBJ2-1; TRBD1 aligns across 9 bases. CDR1 and CDR2 from the germline V gene are SEHNR and FQNEAQ (reference sequence). J lost 2 bases, V lost 5 bases, and 10 bases had no gene match. The CDR3 spans 17 residues. In DNA form, the CDR3 reads TGTGCCAGCAGCCTAAGGGACAGGGAAGATACCTACAATGAGCAGTTCTTC. The encoded protein is CASSLRDREDTYNEQFF.

The CDR3 reads CASSLELAGGETQYF. CDR3 in DNA: TGTGCCAGCAGCTTAGAACTAGCGGGAGGAGAGACCCAGTACTTC. The chain combines TRBV7-2 with TRBJ2-5; TRBD2 matches 12 bases. The trim removed 1 base at V and 4 bases at J, leaving 1 base unmatched. There are 15 residues in the CDR3. Germline V CDR1 and CDR2: SGHTA, FQGNSA.

The chain employs TRBV5-1 and TRBJ1-2, with D possibly TRBD1 on 5 matching bases. V shed 2 bases and J shed 7 bases, with 6 bases lying between them. CDR1 SGHRS and CDR2 YFSETQ come from the germline V gene. The CDR3 is 11 residues long. The DNA for the CDR3 is TGCGCCAGCAGCTTTGGGGGTGGCTACACCTTC. It specifies CASSFGGGYTF.

The chain couples TRBV5-1 to TRBJ1-2; D possibly corresponds to TRBD1 (5 bases). The length of the CDR3 is 12 residues. Trimming shortened V by 4 bases and J by 5 bases, and 9 bases separated the two germline ends. The germline V gene encodes CDR1 SGHRS and CDR2 YFSETQ. This CDR3 is CASSKTDYGYTF. CDR3 coding DNA: TGCGCCAGCAGCAAGACAGATTATGGCTACACCTTC.

The chain employs TRBV6-5 and TRBJ2-5, with unresolved D. The CDR3 is 12 residues long. Trimming pared 0 bases from V and 5 bases from J, leaving 4 bases between. Germline CDR1 MNHEY, CDR2 SVGAGI. The chain's CDR3 is CASSYSRETQYF. CDR3 DNA: TGTGCCAGCAGTTACTCGAGGGAGACCCAGTACTTC.

This clone was detected only a few times. The chain combines TRBV3-1 (or the pseudogene TRBV3-2) with TRBJ1-3, with D possibly TRBD1 on 6 matching bases. The CDR3 loop spans 15 amino acids. Germline V gives CDR1 LGHDT, CDR2 YNNKEL (reference sequence). The V gene lost 5 bases and the J gene lost 1 base, with 12 bases spanning the gap. CDR3 loop: CASSTTRGSGNTIYF. CDR3 DNA: TGTGCCAGCAGCACCACGAGGGGGTCTGGAAACACCATATATTTT.

This clone has a single count. V gene TRBV9 combines with J gene TRBJ2-7; unclear D gene. This CDR3 is built from 11 residues. V lost 0 bases to trimming and J lost 4 bases, with 2 bases between them. Germline V gene lookup returns CDR1 SGDLS and CDR2 YYNGEE. Written as DNA, the CDR3 is TGTGCCAGCAGCGTAGGATACGAGCAGTACTTC. It translates to CASSVGYEQYF.

The chain joins TRBV2 to TRBJ2-7; possible D gene TRBD1, 5 bases. Trimming shortened V by 4 bases and J by 7 bases, and 20 bases separated the two germline ends. CDR3 length: 15 residues. CDR1 and CDR2 from the germline V gene are SNHLY and FYNNEI. The CDR3 loop reads CASSVNPVGAGEQYF. The CDR3 nucleotides are TGTGCCAGCAGTGTGAATCCTGTTGGGGCAGGGGAGCAGTACTTC.

J is TRBJ2-7 and V is TRBV29-1, with TRBD2 matching over 7 bases. V trimming: 4 bases; J trimming: 4 bases; junction bases outside the gene matches: 7. The CDR3 is made up of 13 amino acids. CDR1 and CDR2 from the germline V gene are SQVTM and ANQGSEA. The CDR3 DNA sequence: TGCAGCGTTGGAGGGCTAGCGGTTTACGAGCAGTACTTC. Its translation is CSVGGLAVYEQYF.

V is TRBV13 and J is TRBJ2-7; D may match TRBD1 or TRBD2 (5 bases each). CDR3 length equals 13 residues. The V gene's germline CDR1 is PRHDT and CDR2 FYEKMQ (reference sequence). Trimming cost V 2 bases and J 4 bases, with 9 bases left between them. This CDR3 reads CASSLRGEYEQYF. The DNA for the CDR3 is TGTGCCAGCAGCTTAAGAGGGGAATACGAGCAGTACTTC. The complete variable domain, with remaining parts taken from reference TRBV13 and TRBJ2-7, reads AAGVIQSPRHLIKEKRETATLKCYPIPRHDTVYWYQQGPGQDPQFLISFYEKMQSDKGSIPDRFSAQQFSDYHSELNMSSLELGDSALYFCASSLRGEYEQYFGPGTRLTVT.

CDR3 bases: TGTGCCAGCAGTTGGGGAGCGAACACCGGGGAGCTGTTTTTT. It translates to CASSWGANTGELFF. This rearrangement joins TRBV28 to TRBJ2-2, with a tentative D call TRBD2 (5 bases). The CDR3 is 14 residues long. The germline V gene encodes CDR1 MDHEN and CDR2 SYDVKM. The V gene lost 4 bases and the J gene lost 0 bases, with 6 bases spanning the gap.

This clone is classed as medium-sized. The rearrangement uses TRBV3-1 (or the pseudogene TRBV3-2) and TRBJ1-2; 11 nucleotides line up with TRBD1. CDR3 length equals 15 residues. The trim removed 1 base at V and 8 bases at J, leaving 6 bases unmatched. The germline V gene encodes CDR1 LGHDT and CDR2 YNNKEL (reference sequence). The CDR3 DNA follows: TGTGCCAGCAGCCAAGGCGGACAGGGGGCATTAGGCTACACCTTC. As protein: CASSQGGQGALGYTF.

The rearrangement joins TRBV27 to TRBJ2-1; 11 bases match TRBD2. The CDR3 is 16 residues long. V was pared by 0 bases and J by 7 bases, with 5 bases of the junction left unmatched. Germline V gene data show CDR1 as MNHEY and CDR2 as SMNVEV (reference sequence). The CDR3 loop is CASSLSMLAGGNEQFF. CDR3 nucleotide sequence: TGTGCCAGCAGTTTATCTATGCTAGCGGGAGGTAATGAGCAGTTCTTC.

The sample holds a few counts of this clone. The chain uses TRBV6-4 and TRBJ1-5; D might be TRBD1 (6 bases). There are 18 residues in the CDR3. Germline assignment: CDR1 MRHNA and CDR2 SNTAGT. Trimming took off 6 bases at V and 0 bases at J, with 21 bases between the two ends. As DNA, the CDR3 is TGTGCCAGCAGCGATCCGGGACACCAAAAATATAGCAATCAGCCCCAGCATTTT. This gives the protein CASSDPGHQKYSNQPQHF.

In its sample, this clone was seen a few times. The chain uses TRBV27 and TRBJ1-2; D possibly corresponds to TRBD1 (5 bases). The CDR3 is made up of 14 amino acids. Trimming took 9 bases from V and 6 from J, leaving 20 bases between them. CDR1 and CDR2 (germline): MNHEY, SMNVEV (reference sequence). CDR3 in DNA: TGTGCCAGTCGGAGGCAGGGCGTTAATAATGGCTACACCTTC. This translates into CASRRQGVNNGYTF.

The chain couples TRBV4-1 to TRBJ1-6; D gene ambiguous. CDR1 and CDR2 from the germline V gene are MGHRA and YSYEKL. V lost 0 bases to trimming and J lost 4 bases, with 1 base between them. The CDR3 runs to 13 residues. Here the CDR3 reads CASSQEYNSPLHF. CDR3 nucleotide sequence: TGCGCCAGCAGCCAAGAGTATAATTCACCCCTCCACTTT.

Comments on this clone: The junction does not match germline at one end; this may be a read error. The chain links TRBV23-1 to TRBJ1-1; 7 positions match TRBD1. TRBV23-1 is an ORF for which the function is uncertain. The CDR3 is 19 amino acids. The CDR3 bases are TGCGCCAGCAGTGAATCCCCCGCAATCGAGGTATCAGGGGGCACTGAAGCTTTCTTT. This encodes CASSESPAIEVSGGTEAFF.

The rearrangement joins TRBV12-3 or TRBV12-4 to TRBJ1-2, with D possibly matching TRBD1 (5 bases). This CDR3 has 13 amino acids. With 6 bases removed from V and 11 bases from J, the gap between germline ends came to 19 bases. The CDR3 sequence: CASRAGTPIGYTF. The CDR3 DNA reads TGTGCCAGCAGGGCCGGGACGCCTATAGGTTACACCTTC.